The sequence of this T cell receptor beta chain was determined in a study of vaccination and CD4 T cells after COVID-19. The germline V and J ends were trimmed by 0 bases and 2 bases, with 10 bases remaining between them. This CDR3 comprises 14 residues. Germline V gives CDR1 DFQATT, CDR2 SNEGSKA (reference sequence). Oncomine TCR Beta short-read sequencing was applied to DNA from cultured CD4+ T cells. TCRdb redid the calling of the PCR reads with MiXCR, one entry per CDR3 protein. Here the sample spans about 17,000 distinct CDR3 sequences, around 50% being singletons. Stated time point: late sampling 161 to 241 days after vaccination in a few convalescent patients. This sample's treatment: roughly 11-day PBMC culture with coronavirus spike peptide pools or control peptides (ViraFEST assay). Turning to this clonotype: What it binds is unknown.

The sequence was obtained from a human donor who had recovered from COVID-19. V gene TRBV20-1 combines with J gene TRBJ2-5, with D possibly being TRBD2 (5 bases). This specimen was CD4+ T cells from blood, cultured in vitro, taken about 7 months after SARS-CoV-2 vaccination. CDR3 DNA sequence: TGCAGTGCTAGAGATGGAAGGACTCAAGAGACCCAGTACTTC. Protein product: CSARDGRTQETQYF.